Below, 30 T cell receptor beta chains from the same sample are listed, as sequenced in a study of blood T cell repertoires in COVID-19. Produced via immunoSEQ multiplex PCR; TCRdb's table is partial and in-frame only. The top ten hold less than 0.75% of the sample, which has approximately 220,000 clones, more than 85% seen once. The specimen sequenced was peripheral blood. The receptors derive from a man in his forties or fifties with acute or convalescent COVID-19.

The CDR3 DNA reads as TGTGCCAGCAGTCCCCCTCAGGGGGCGTTCGACGAGCAGTACTTC. Protein: CASSPPQGAFDEQYF. V usage is TRBV28 and J usage is TRBJ2-7; 8 bases agree with TRBD1. The CDR3 is 15 amino acids. Looked up from germline, CDR1 is MDHEN and CDR2 is SYDVKM. The V gene end was trimmed by 5 bases and the J gene end by 5 bases; junction bases not matched to a gene: 11.

This clone was seen more than once but under ten times. The rearrangement uses TRBV7-6 and TRBJ2-6; D gene ambiguous. Trimming pared 5 bases from V and 1 base from J, leaving 9 bases between. The CDR3 consists of 15 residues. Germline CDR1 is SGHVS and CDR2 is FNYEAQ. The CDR3 sequence is CASSPSRSGANVLTF. DNA for the CDR3: TGTGCCAGCAGCCCGAGCCGTTCTGGGGCCAACGTCCTGACTTTC.

On this clone itself: This specimen includes other DNA sequences encoding the same CDR3. The genes are TRBV30 and TRBJ1-1; D remains ambiguous. The CDR3 has 13 amino acids. Trimming shortened V by 0 bases and J by 1 base, and 6 bases separated the two germline ends. Per the germline V gene, CDR1 is GTSNPN and CDR2 is SVGIG (reference sequence). CDR3 protein: CAWSVHPNTEAFF. CDR3 DNA sequence: TGTGCCTGGAGTGTACATCCGAACACTGAAGCTTTCTTT. Looking up the rest from reference TRBV30 and TRBJ1-1 gives the full variable domain: SQTIHQWPATLVQPVGSPLSLECTVEGTSNPNLYWYRQAAGRGLQLLFYSVGIGQISSEVPQNLSASRPQDRQFILSSKKLLLSDSGFYLCAWSVHPNTEAFFGQGTRLTVV.

This clone was seen once. The rearrangement joins TRBV3-1 (or the pseudogene TRBV3-2) to TRBJ2-1, with 14 bases matching TRBD2. V shed 4 bases and J 5 bases; nucleotides not matched to a gene: 4. In germline, CDR1 is LGHDT, CDR2 YNNKEL (reference sequence). The CDR3 runs 16 residues. CDR3 protein: CASSPGLAGGNNEQFF. CDR3 DNA sequence: TGTGCCAGCAGCCCAGGACTAGCGGGGGGAAACAATGAGCAGTTCTTC.

On this clone itself: Germline is not matched at one junction end, which may reflect a read error. The chain carries TRBV7-2 and TRBJ1-5; possible D gene TRBD1, 6 bases. The length of the CDR3 is 16 residues. Looked up from germline, CDR1 is SGHTA and CDR2 is FQGNSA. CDR3 sequence: CASSLGGGGYNQPQHF. CDR3 DNA sequence: TGTGCCAGCAGTTTAGGGGGGGGAGGATACAATCAGCCCCAGCATTTT.

The chain combines TRBV19 with TRBJ2-3; weak D call: TRBD1 (6 bases). Germline V gene data show CDR1 as LNHDA and CDR2 as SQIVND (reference sequence). The CDR3 loop spans 15 amino acids. V lost 6 bases and J lost 3, with 16 bases in between. The CDR3 protein is CASSPEAGVTDTQYF. CDR3 DNA sequence: TGTGCCAGTAGCCCCGAGGCAGGGGTAACAGATACGCAGTATTTT.

This sequence joins TRBV19 and TRBJ1-4; 8 nucleotides align to TRBD1. The CDR3 loop spans 16 amino acids. Looked up from germline, CDR1 is LNHDA and CDR2 is SQIVND (reference sequence). DNA for the CDR3: TGTGCTACCGAGGGGGCAGGGGGCGCGGCTAATGAAAAACTGTTTTTT. It specifies CATEGAGGAANEKLFF.

The genes are TRBV11-2 and TRBJ2-3; TRBD2 matches at 11 bases. Germline V gene lookup returns CDR1 SGHAT and CDR2 FQNNGV. This CDR3 contains 18 residues. The V segment lost 0 bases and the J segment 1 base; nucleotides outside the gene matches: 6. CDR3 bases: TGTGCCAGCAGCTTAGATGCCATGGGACTAGCGGGCACAGATACGCAGTATTTT. It codes for CASSLDAMGLAGTDTQYF.

The V gene is TRBV24-1, the J gene TRBJ1-2, with TRBD1 matching 9 bases. The ends lost 2 bases at V and 4 bases at J; junction bases unmatched: 13. The CDR3 runs to 18 residues. Per the germline V gene, CDR1 is KGHDR and CDR2 is SFDVKD. The CDR3, as DNA: TGTGCCACCAGTGATTCTCGGACAGGGGCGAGATTATGCTATGGCTACACCTTC. This encodes CATSDSRTGARLCYGYTF.

This chain links TRBV7-2 with TRBJ2-7; D is ambiguous. This CDR3 has 12 residues. Germline CDR1 and CDR2: SGHTA and FQGNSA. V shed 2 bases and J shed 3 bases, with 5 bases lying between them. CDR3 sequence reads: CASSLNIYEQYF. CDR3 sequence (DNA): TGTGCCAGCAGCTTAAACATCTACGAGCAGTACTTC.

The V call is TRBV6-1, the J call TRBJ1-2, with 8 nucleotides matching TRBD1. Unmatched junction bases numbered 7, after V lost 4 bases and J lost 0 bases. The CDR3 extends over 16 amino acids. Germline values: CDR1 MNHNS, CDR2 SASEGT. This CDR3 reads CASSGRGLVANYGYTF. For the CDR3, the DNA is TGTGCCAGCAGTGGCAGGGGGCTCGTGGCTAACTATGGCTACACCTTC.

CDR3 sequence reads: CATSRDPDRDEQFF. In nucleotides, the CDR3 is TGTGCCACCAGCAGAGATCCCGACAGGGATGAGCAGTTCTTC. This rearrangement joins TRBV15 to TRBJ2-1; 7 bases agree with TRBD1. The ends lost 0 bases at V and 8 bases at J; junction bases unmatched: 4. Germline CDR1 reads LNHNV; CDR2 reads YYDKDF (reference sequence). The CDR3 has 14 amino acids. Combining the CDR3 with reference TRBV15 and TRBJ2-1 gives the whole variable domain DAMVIQNPRYQVTQFGKPVTLSCSQTLNHNVMYWYQQKSSQAPKLLFHYYDKDFNNEADTPDNFQSRRPNTSFCFLDIRSPGLGDTAMYLCATSRDPDRDEQFFGPGTRLTVL.

The chain employs TRBV6-2 or TRBV6-3 and TRBJ2-3; TRBD2 matches at 9 bases. The V and J ends lost 5 bases and 2 bases, in that order; junction bases with no gene match: 5. The CDR3 sequence is 15 residues long. Germline V gene lookup returns CDR1 MNHEY and CDR2 SVGEGT. The CDR3 nucleotides read TGTGCCAGCAGTGGGATAGCGGGAGCCACAGATACGCAGTATTTT. This codes for CASSGIAGATDTQYF.

The gene calls are TRBV5-1 and TRBJ2-3; perhaps TRBD1 as D (5 bases). The germline gives CDR1 SGHRS, CDR2 YFSETQ. The CDR3 contains 16 residues. V was trimmed by 0 bases and J by 0 bases, leaving 11 bases between them. The CDR3 here is CASSLEPTGSTDTQYF. The CDR3 DNA follows: TGCGCCAGCAGCTTGGAACCCACAGGAAGCACAGATACGCAGTATTTT.

The chain is built from TRBV4-1 and TRBJ2-2, with 9 bases matching TRBD2. The CDR3 extends over 16 amino acids. Germline values: CDR1 MGHRA, CDR2 YSYEKL. V lost 4 bases and J lost 1; bases outside the gene matches: 4. The CDR3 DNA follows: TGCGCCAGCAGCCCCAGGACTAGCGAGAACACCGGGGAGCTGTTTTTT. It yields the protein CASSPRTSENTGELFF.

Regarding this clone: At one boundary the junction diverges from the germline segment, which might be a read error. J is TRBJ2-7 and V is TRBV3-1 (or the pseudogene TRBV3-2), with no clear D. This CDR3 is 11 amino acids long. Germline V lookup: CDR1 LGHDT, CDR2 YNNKEL (reference sequence). The DNA for the CDR3 is TGTGCCAGCAGCCACTCCCACGAGCAGTACTTC. The encoded protein is CASSHSHEQYF.

This chain uses TRBV27 with TRBJ2-7, with 9 positions matching TRBD1. The V gene end was trimmed by 5 bases and the J gene end by 6 bases; junction bases not matched to a gene: 8. CDR3 length equals 14 residues. Germline CDR1 is MNHEY and CDR2 is SMNVEV (reference sequence). This CDR3 is CASSPRGQGVEQYF. In DNA form, the CDR3 reads TGTGCCAGCAGTCCCCGGGGACAGGGAGTCGAGCAGTACTTC.

The V call is TRBV30, the J call TRBJ1-2, with 9 nucleotides matching TRBD1. CDR3 length equals 14 residues. Germline V gene data show CDR1 as GTSNPN and CDR2 as SVGIG (reference sequence). J gave up 4 bases and V 1 base, and 4 bases lay outside the gene matches. As DNA, the CDR3 is TGTGCCTGGAGTGACAGGGGGCAACTCTATGGCTACACCTTC. Amino acids: CAWSDRGQLYGYTF.

The chain uses TRBV30 and TRBJ1-1; TRBD1 matches at 7 bases. This CDR3 spans 14 amino acids. Germline V gene sequence: CDR1 GTSNPN, CDR2 SVGIG (reference sequence). The V segment lost 2 bases and the J segment 1 base; nucleotides outside the gene matches: 4. In DNA, the CDR3 is TGTGCCTGGAGTAGGGCAGGGGGGAACACTGAAGCTTTCTTT. Translation gives CAWSRAGGNTEAFF.

The CDR3 DNA sequence: TGTGCCAGCAGTTCCGCCCGGTACGAGCAGTACTTC. Its protein is CASSSARYEQYF. The rearrangement links TRBV6-2 or TRBV6-3 to TRBJ2-7; D is ambiguous. Germline CDR1 MNHEY, CDR2 SVGEGT. CDR3 size: 12 residues. V was cut by 4 bases and J by 4 bases, with 8 bases left in between.

The rearrangement joins TRBV2 to TRBJ1-6; 8 bases line up with TRBD1. CDR3 size: 16 residues. Unmatched junction bases numbered 7, after V lost 0 bases and J lost 9 bases. The germline gives CDR1 SNHLY, CDR2 FYNNEI. The CDR3 region has the DNA TGTGCCAGCAGTGAAGCTATGGACAGGGTGGGTTCACCCCTCCACTTT. Its protein is CASSEAMDRVGSPLHF.

V gene TRBV28 combines with J gene TRBJ1-5, with TRBD1 matching 7 bases. CDR1 is MDHEN and CDR2 is SYDVKM in the germline V gene. J lost 8 bases, V lost 7 bases, and 11 bases had no gene match. The CDR3 is made up of 14 amino acids. CDR3 bases: TGTGCCAGCACCCTACAGGGGATTAGGGAGCCCCAGCATTTT. It codes for CASTLQGIREPQHF. The entire variable domain, with the rest obtained from reference TRBV28 and TRBJ1-5, is as follows: DVKVTQSSRYLVKRTGEKVFLECVQDMDHENMFWYRQDPGLGLRLIYFSYDVKMKEKGDIPEGYSVSREKKERFSLILESASTNQTSMYLCASTLQGIREPQHFGDGTRLSIL.

The chain uses TRBV28 and TRBJ1-2; 8 bases are shared with TRBD1. Unmatched junction bases numbered 5, after V lost 1 base and J lost 7 bases. Germline CDR1 is MDHEN and CDR2 is SYDVKM. This CDR3 is built from 14 residues. CDR3 residues: CASSLSGGALGYTF. In DNA, the CDR3 is TGTGCCAGCAGTTTATCAGGGGGCGCTCTTGGCTACACCTTC.

J is TRBJ1-6 and V is TRBV30; tentatively, D is TRBD1 (5 bases). This CDR3 has 13 residues. Germline V gene sequence: CDR1 GTSNPN, CDR2 SVGIG (reference sequence). V was pared by 3 bases and J by 10 bases, with 13 bases between. This CDR3 is CAWRRDFSSPLHF. CDR3 in DNA: TGTGCCTGGAGAAGGGACTTTTCCTCACCCCTCCACTTT.

The genes are TRBV3-1 (or the pseudogene TRBV3-2) and TRBJ2-4; 8 bases are a match to TRBD1. Per the germline V gene, CDR1 is LGHDT and CDR2 is YNNKEL (reference sequence). CDR3 length: 14 amino acids. The trim removed 4 bases at V and 9 bases at J, leaving 8 bases unmatched. The CDR3 here is CASSPRDRIFIQYF. CDR3 sequence (DNA): TGTGCCAGCAGCCCCCGGGACAGGATTTTCATTCAGTACTTC.

The V gene is TRBV27, the J gene TRBJ2-7, with 7 nucleotides matching TRBD1. This CDR3 region has 16 residues. Losses at the gene ends were 3 bases for V and 4 bases for J; bases not matched to a gene: 12. CDR1 MNHEY and CDR2 SMNVEV come from the germline V gene (reference sequence). The CDR3 reads CASSLSNRGLEYEQYF. The DNA of the CDR3 is TGTGCCAGCAGTTTGTCGAACAGGGGCCTTGAATACGAGCAGTACTTC.

The chain joins TRBV5-4 to TRBJ2-5; TRBD2 matches 7 bases. Germline values: CDR1 SGHNT, CDR2 YYREEE (reference sequence). The CDR3 sequence is 14 residues long. With 3 bases clipped from V and 4 bases from J, the junction kept 6 bases outside the gene matches. CDR3 DNA sequence: TGTGCCAGCAGCTCCAAGCGGGGCGGAGAGACCCAGTACTTC. Its translation: CASSSKRGGETQYF.

This clone was recorded a few times. V is TRBV30 and J is TRBJ2-1; TRBD2 might be the D (5 bases). Trimming cost V 5 bases and J 10 bases, with 9 bases left between them. Germline CDR1 and CDR2: GTSNPN and SVGIG (reference sequence). The CDR3 loop spans 10 amino acids. This CDR3 is CAWGEMEQFF. The DNA for the CDR3 is TGTGCCTGGGGGGAGATGGAGCAGTTCTTC. Drawing the rest from reference TRBV30 and TRBJ2-1, the complete variable domain is SQTIHQWPATLVQPVGSPLSLECTVEGTSNPNLYWYRQAAGRGLQLLFYSVGIGQISSEVPQNLSASRPQDRQFILSSKKLLLSDSGFYLCAWGEMEQFFGPGTRLTVL.

The gene calls are TRBV6-2 or TRBV6-3 and TRBJ2-7; a possible D gene is TRBD2 (6 bases). The germline gives CDR1 MNHEY, CDR2 SVGEGT. V gave up 0 bases and J gave up 3 bases, with 15 bases separating them. The CDR3 sequence is 16 residues long. CDR3 region: CASSYSIGTQFYEQYF. The CDR3 DNA reads as TGTGCCAGCAGTTACTCGATCGGGACTCAATTCTACGAGCAGTACTTC.

CDR3 sequence reads: CASSSPSGRDTDTQYF. As DNA, the CDR3 is TGTGCCAGCAGCTCTCCTAGCGGGAGGGACACAGATACGCAGTATTTT. This chain connects TRBV7-9 to TRBJ2-3, with 12 bases lining up with TRBD2. CDR3 size: 16 residues. Germline V lookup: CDR1 SEHNR, CDR2 FQNEAQ (reference sequence). V shed 4 bases and J 2 bases; nucleotides not matched to a gene: 4.